This T cell receptor (beta chain) came from a study of shared clonotypes between healthy human individuals. Study as a whole: The donors, a couple of women and a few men, were aged 18 to 49.

The V gene lost 2 bases and the J gene lost 2 bases, with 6 bases spanning the gap. Germline lookup yields CDR1 KGHSH and CDR2 LQKENI. There are 13 residues in the CDR3. The method was immunoSEQ multiplex PCR; TCRdb's version includes in-frame clones alone and lacks a portion of them. The sample lists 550,000 to 700,000 clones; about three quarters were seen once. This chain links TRBV18 with TRBJ1-1; no firm D call. The sequencing sample was made of memory CD4+ T cells sorted from blood. The subset here: CD45RA-negative fraction. The sequence came from a woman between 25 and 40 years old in good health. The CDR3 sequence is CASSPTQNTEAFF. The CDR3 DNA reads as TGTGCCAGCTCACCAACCCAAAACACTGAAGCTTTCTTT.